A single sample is the source of the 28 T cell receptor beta chains below, sequenced in a study of CD8 T cells in ankylosing spondylitis. TCRdb redid the calling of the 5' RACE reads with MiXCR, one entry per CDR3 protein. This sample carries about 250,000 distinct CDR3 sequences, about 10% of them seen once, and the ten largest clones take less than 3%. The sample taken for sequencing was blood, either unsorted or a sorted T cell fraction (not recorded which). These TCRs come from a male donor with ankylosing spondylitis or in good health (not recorded which).

In the case of this clonotype: This CDR3 fails to terminate in the conserved phenylalanine or tryptophan, so it likely reflects a read error. V and J are TRBV5-1 and TRBJ2-7; D not resolved. Germline V CDR1 and CDR2: SGHRS, YFSETQ. The V end lost 2 bases, the J end lost 3 bases, and 3 bases lay between the germline ends. The CDR3 is 11 residues long. The CDR3 bases are TGCGCCAGCAGCTTAGGCTACGAGCAGTACCTC. This codes for CASSLGYEQYL.

At least ten counts were recorded for this clonotype. The gene calls are TRBV6-1 and TRBJ1-2; D perhaps matches TRBD1 (5 bases). Trimming removed 7 bases at V and 2 bases at J, with 11 bases between. The CDR3 is 13 residues long. Germline lookup yields CDR1 MNHNS and CDR2 SASEGT. CDR3 amino acids: CASTMGRNYGYTF. The CDR3 nucleotides read TGTGCCAGCACTATGGGACGGAACTATGGCTACACCTTC.

This clonotype was detected many times. The chain joins TRBV12-3 or TRBV12-4 to TRBJ1-1; 7 nucleotides line up with TRBD1. This CDR3 spans 16 amino acids. With 3 bases clipped from V and 1 base from J, the junction kept 8 bases outside the gene matches. The CDR3 nucleotides read TGTGCCAGCAGTTTCCGGGACAGCCATTGGAACACTGAAGCTTTCTTT. Encoded protein: CASSFRDSHWNTEAFF.

The rearrangement joins TRBV18 to TRBJ2-3, with 7 bases that match TRBD1. The CDR3 is 14 residues long. CDR1 is KGHSH and CDR2 is LQKENI in the germline V gene. V dropped 8 bases and J dropped 1; count of bases not matched to a gene: 6. The CDR3 region is CASGGDRGTDTQYF. CDR3 in DNA: TGTGCCAGCGGTGGCGACAGGGGCACAGATACGCAGTATTTT.

This clonotype was seen many times. The rearrangement uses TRBV5-1 and TRBJ2-7, with TRBD2 matching over 11 bases. The CDR3 has 15 residues. CDR1 is SGHRS and CDR2 is YFSETQ in the germline V gene. With V trimmed by 2 bases and J by 1 base, 2 bases remained unmatched. CDR3 DNA sequence: TGCGCCAGCAGCTTCACTAGCGGGAGTTCCTACGAGCAGTACTTC. Its translation is CASSFTSGSSYEQYF.

This clonotype was seen at least ten times. This rearrangement joins TRBV29-1 to TRBJ1-1; no firm D call. In germline, CDR1 is SQVTM, CDR2 ANQGSEA. V shed 7 bases and J shed 0 bases, with 12 bases lying between them. The CDR3 is 13 residues long. The CDR3 here is CSGVFSLNTEAFF. The CDR3 nucleotides read TGCAGCGGGGTCTTTTCTTTGAACACTGAAGCTTTCTTT.

This clonotype appeared many times. This chain joins TRBV12-3 or TRBV12-4 and TRBJ2-5, with 10 bases fitting TRBD2. The ends lost 7 bases at V and 5 bases at J; junction bases unmatched: 13. This CDR3 comprises 16 residues. CDR3 bases: TGTGCCAGCACCCTGGGGGTAGCGGGGGGCCGGGAGACCCAGTACTTC. Its protein is CASTLGVAGGRETQYF.

The V gene is TRBV7-9, the J gene TRBJ2-3, with D tentatively TRBD2 (7 bases). The ends were cut back, 5 bases at V and 4 bases at J, with 16 bases in the middle. The CDR3 contains 15 residues. Germline V lookup: CDR1 SEHNR, CDR2 FQNEAQ (reference sequence). CDR3 loop: CASSPAGGPADTQYF. In nucleotides, the CDR3 is TGTGCCAGCAGCCCGGCCGGGGGGCCGGCAGATACGCAGTATTTT.

This clonotype was seen ten or more times. The chain recombines TRBV12-3 or TRBV12-4 with TRBJ2-1; 11 positions match TRBD2. Trimming took 8 bases from V and 7 from J; bases not matched to a gene: 10. The CDR3 length is 15 residues. CDR3 bases: TGTGCCAGCCGGCGACTAGCGGGGATCGAGAATGAGCAGTTCTTC. It encodes CASRRLAGIENEQFF.

This clonotype was counted many times. This rearrangement joins TRBV21-1 to TRBJ2-4; TRBD1 is the table's D call and was not checked against the DNA. TRBV21-1 is flagged as a pseudogene. The CDR3 contains 18 residues. The CDR3 here is CASSTCIVGAEAKNIQYF. CDR3 bases: TGTGCCAGCAGCACCTGTATCGTAGGCGCAGAAGCCAAAAACATTCAGTACTTC.

This clonotype was detected many times. The CDR3 loop is CASKGAGGHYNEQFF. CDR3 DNA sequence: TGTGCCAGCAAGGGAGCGGGAGGGCATTACAATGAGCAGTTCTTC. The chain employs TRBV2 and TRBJ2-1, with 10 bases aligning to TRBD2. Germline lookup yields CDR1 SNHLY and CDR2 FYNNEI. The CDR3 has 15 residues. V gave up 7 bases and J gave up 4 bases; unmatched junction bases: 7.

This clonotype was found many times. This chain connects TRBV10-2 to TRBJ2-5; 10 nucleotides agree with TRBD2. The CDR3 is made up of 15 amino acids. Germline CDR1 and CDR2: WSHSY and SAAADI. Losses at the gene ends were 2 bases for V and 5 bases for J; bases not matched to a gene: 5. Here the CDR3 reads CASSEPSGGTETQYF. The CDR3 nucleotides are TGCGCCAGCAGTGAGCCTAGCGGGGGAACGGAGACCCAGTACTTC.

The table lists this clonotype with a few counts. The chain uses TRBV7-2 and TRBJ2-7; 8 bases align to TRBD2. V was clipped by 1 base and J by 0 bases; unmatched bases: 2. The CDR3 is 15 amino acids. Per germline, CDR1 SGHTA and CDR2 FQGNSA. CDR3: CASSLESGSSYEQYF. CDR3 nucleotides: TGTGCCAGCAGCTTAGAAAGCGGGAGCTCCTACGAGCAGTACTTC. The variable domain in full, completed from reference TRBV7-2 and TRBJ2-7, reads GAGVSQSPSNKVTEKGKDVELRCDPISGHTALYWYRQSLGQGLEFLIYFQGNSAPDKSGLPSDRFSAERTGGSVSTLTIQRTQQEDSAVYLCASSLESGSSYEQYFGPGTRLTVT.

Comments on this clonotype: With a much larger clone just one base away, this may be a read error. V is TRBV27 and J is TRBJ1-5; D is possibly TRBD1 (5 bases). Per germline, CDR1 MNHEY and CDR2 SMNVEV (reference sequence). With 1 base removed from V and 3 bases from J, the gap between germline ends came to 10 bases. The CDR3 sequence is 15 residues long. The CDR3, as DNA: TGTGCCAGCAGTTTATGGGGGGACGACAATCAGCCCCAGCATTTT. It yields the protein CASSLWGDDNQPQHF.

The chain is built from TRBV29-1 and TRBJ2-7; possibly TRBD1 for D (6 bases). Germline V gene sequence: CDR1 SQVTM, CDR2 ANQGSEA. The CDR3 sequence is 14 residues long. Trimming pared 4 bases from V and 3 bases from J, leaving 16 bases between. Written as DNA, the CDR3 is TGCAGCGTTGGAGAAGGGGGATTGGGCTACGAGCAGTACTTC. Its translation is CSVGEGGLGYEQYF.

This clonotype was counted many times. This chain connects TRBV20-1 to TRBJ2-7; 7 positions match TRBD2. The ends lost 3 bases at V and 2 bases at J; junction bases unmatched: 7. Germline V lookup: CDR1 DFQATT, CDR2 SNEGSKA (reference sequence). There are 14 residues in the CDR3. CDR3 sequence reads: CSASPTSGTYEQYF. The CDR3 region has the DNA TGCAGTGCTAGTCCTACCAGCGGGACCTACGAGCAGTACTTC.

In its sample, this clonotype was seen a few times. The chain has TRBV2 and TRBJ2-7; D uncertain. Germline V CDR1 and CDR2: SNHLY, FYNNEI. Trimming took off 4 bases at V and 6 bases at J, with 13 bases between the two ends. CDR3 length equals 13 residues. CDR3 DNA: TGTGCCAGCAGTGTGTACACTGGCGGCGAGCAGTACTTC. Protein: CASSVYTGGEQYF. Supplemented by reference TRBV2 and TRBJ2-7, the full variable domain reads EPEVTQTPSHQVTQMGQEVILRCVPISNHLYFYWYRQILGQKVEFLVSFYNNEISEKSEIFDDQFSVERPDGSNFTLKIRSTKLEDSAMYFCASSVYTGGEQYFGPGTRLTVT.

The J gene is TRBJ2-7, the V gene TRBV7-2; no definite D call. Germline assignment: CDR1 SGHTA and CDR2 FQGNSA. V lost 2 bases, J lost 4 bases, and 6 bases lay in between. The CDR3 has 12 amino acids. CDR3 DNA sequence: TGTGCCAGCAGCTTATTTGGGTACGAGCAGTACTTC. Encoded protein: CASSLFGYEQYF.

The chain couples TRBV11-2 to TRBJ2-1; the D is unclear. This CDR3 has 14 residues. Trimming shortened V by 5 bases and J by 4 bases, and 12 bases separated the two germline ends. Germline loops: CDR1 SGHAT, CDR2 FQNNGV. This CDR3 is CASSPRIEYNEQFF. CDR3 coding DNA: TGTGCCAGCAGCCCCCGAATCGAATACAATGAGCAGTTCTTC.

This clonotype has a count of ten or more. The chain carries TRBV12-3 or TRBV12-4 and TRBJ2-3; D uncertain. The CDR3 extends over 13 amino acids. V lost 1 base to trimming and J lost 8 bases, with 10 bases between them. CDR3 nucleotide sequence: TGTGCCAGCAGTTTAGGGTGGTCTAGTACGCAGTATTTT. Translated: CASSLGWSSTQYF.

This clonotype was counted many times. The chain links TRBV5-1 to TRBJ1-1; possible D gene TRBD1, 5 bases. CDR1 and CDR2 (germline): SGHRS, YFSETQ. The CDR3 runs 15 residues. Trimming took 0 bases from V and 4 from J, leaving 13 bases between them. The CDR3 DNA sequence: TGCGCCAGCAGCTTGGGGGACTCCGTCGGCACTGAAGCTTTCTTT. Protein product: CASSLGDSVGTEAFF.

This clonotype was detected ten times or more. CDR3 loop: CASSETGGLNIQYF. CDR3 nucleotides: TGTGCCAGCAGTGAGACAGGGGGTTTAAACATTCAGTACTTC. V gene TRBV12-3 or TRBV12-4 combines with J gene TRBJ2-4, with 9 bases fitting TRBD1. The CDR3 is 14 residues long. With 5 bases clipped from V and 6 bases from J, the junction kept 5 bases outside the gene matches.

This clonotype appeared many times. The chain links TRBV29-1 to TRBJ2-7; no definite D call. From germline, CDR1 is SQVTM and CDR2 ANQGSEA. The CDR3 spans 11 residues. With 4 bases removed from V and 5 bases from J, the gap between germline ends came to 9 bases. The CDR3 region is CSVVSGHEQYF. In DNA form, the CDR3 reads TGCAGCGTTGTTTCCGGGCACGAGCAGTACTTC.

This clonotype was picked up many times. This sequence joins TRBV5-6 and TRBJ2-7, with 8 bases matching TRBD1. V gave up 7 bases and J gave up 11 bases; unmatched junction bases: 14. CDR1 is SGHDT, CDR2 YYEEEE, per germline. The CDR3 consists of 13 residues. The chain's CDR3 is CASADGTGGSEYF. CDR3 nucleotide sequence: TGTGCCAGCGCCGACGGGACAGGTGGTTCGGAGTACTTC.

This clonotype occurred many times. The chain joins TRBV25-1 to TRBJ2-3; 8 bases map to TRBD2. V trimming: 2 bases; J trimming: 4 bases; junction bases outside the gene matches: 8. The CDR3 spans 16 residues. Germline CDR1 MGHDK, CDR2 SYGVNS. CDR3 DNA: TGTGCCAGCAGTGAAATTCGGGGGGGCCGGGCAGATACGCAGTATTTT. Its translation is CASSEIRGGRADTQYF.

This clonotype was found many times. This chain joins TRBV12-3 or TRBV12-4 and TRBJ2-1; a possible D gene is TRBD1 (5 bases). The CDR3 runs to 11 residues. Trimming cost V 5 bases and J 10 bases, with 9 bases left between them. CDR3 nucleotide sequence: TGTGCCAGCAGTGCAGGGCGCGAGCAGTTCTTC. This encodes CASSAGREQFF.

This clonotype was detected ten times or more. V gene TRBV6-1 combines with J gene TRBJ2-7, with 7 bases matching TRBD1. The CDR3 loop spans 14 amino acids. Germline lookup yields CDR1 MNHNS and CDR2 SASEGT. The V gene end was trimmed by 3 bases and the J gene end by 1 base; junction bases not matched to a gene: 3. The CDR3 spells CASSDRGISYEQYF. DNA of the CDR3: TGTGCCAGCAGTGACAGGGGGATTTCCTACGAGCAGTACTTC.

Many counts were recorded for this clonotype. The DNA of the CDR3 is TGTGCCAGCCGACAGGGACATCCCACCAACTATGGCTACACCTTC. It codes for CASRQGHPTNYGYTF. The chain has TRBV12-3 or TRBV12-4 and TRBJ1-2; TRBD1 matches at 7 bases. The junction had 11 bases not matched to a gene; V was cut back by 8 bases and J by 2 bases. The length of the CDR3 is 15 residues.